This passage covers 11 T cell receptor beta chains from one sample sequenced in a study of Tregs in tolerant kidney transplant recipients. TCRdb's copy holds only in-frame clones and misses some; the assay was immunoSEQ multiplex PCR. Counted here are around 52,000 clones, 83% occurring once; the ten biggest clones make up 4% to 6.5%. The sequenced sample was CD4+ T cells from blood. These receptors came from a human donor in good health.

DNA for the CDR3: TGTGCCAGCAGCCACCCCAGGACTAGCGGGGGGAATGCAGATACGCAGTATTTT. Its translation is CASSHPRTSGGNADTQYF. This chain connects TRBV4-2 to TRBJ2-3, with 14 bases aligning to TRBD2. The germline CDR1 and CDR2 sequences are LGHNA and YNFKEQ. The V and J ends lost 3 bases and 4 bases, in that order; junction bases with no gene match: 9. This CDR3 is 18 amino acids long.

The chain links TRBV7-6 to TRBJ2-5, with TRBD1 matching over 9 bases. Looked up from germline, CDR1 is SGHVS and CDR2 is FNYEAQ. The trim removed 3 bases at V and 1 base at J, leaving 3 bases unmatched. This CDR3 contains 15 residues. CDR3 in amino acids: CASSLGQGRQETQYF. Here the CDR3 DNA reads TGTGCCAGCAGCTTGGGACAGGGACGCCAAGAGACCCAGTACTTC.

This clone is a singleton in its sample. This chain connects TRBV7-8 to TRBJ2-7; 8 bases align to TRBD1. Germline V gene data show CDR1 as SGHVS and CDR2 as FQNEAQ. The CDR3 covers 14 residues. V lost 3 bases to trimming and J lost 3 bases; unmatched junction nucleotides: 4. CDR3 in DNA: TGTGCCAGCAGCTTGACAGGGGCGGGCTACGAGCAGTACTTC. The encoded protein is CASSLTGAGYEQYF. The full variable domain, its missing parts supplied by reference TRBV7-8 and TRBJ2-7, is GAGVSQSPRYKVAKRGQDVALRCDPISGHVSLFWYQQALGQGPEFLTYFQNEAQLDKSGLPSDRFFAERPEGSVSTLKIQRTQQEDSAVYLCASSLTGAGYEQYFGPGTRLTVT.

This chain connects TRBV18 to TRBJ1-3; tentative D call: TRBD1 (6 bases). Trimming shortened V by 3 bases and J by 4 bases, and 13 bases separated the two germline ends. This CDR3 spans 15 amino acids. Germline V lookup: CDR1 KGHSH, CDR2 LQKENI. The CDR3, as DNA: TGTGCCAGCTCACCTTCGACAGGCTCGGGAAACACCATATATTTT. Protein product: CASSPSTGSGNTIYF. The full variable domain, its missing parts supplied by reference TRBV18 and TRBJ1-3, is NAGVMQNPRHLVRRRGQEARLRCSPMKGHSHVYWYRQLPEEGLKFMVYLQKENIIDESGMPKERFSAEFPKEGPSILRIQQVVRGDSAAYFCASSPSTGSGNTIYFGEGSWLTVV.

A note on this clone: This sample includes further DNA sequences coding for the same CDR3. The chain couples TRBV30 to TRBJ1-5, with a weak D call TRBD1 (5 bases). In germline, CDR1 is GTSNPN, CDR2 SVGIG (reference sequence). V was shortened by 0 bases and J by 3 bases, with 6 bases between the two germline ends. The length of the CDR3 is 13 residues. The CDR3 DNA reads TGTGCCTGGAGTGTAGGGGTCAATCAGCCCCAGCATTTT. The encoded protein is CAWSVGVNQPQHF.

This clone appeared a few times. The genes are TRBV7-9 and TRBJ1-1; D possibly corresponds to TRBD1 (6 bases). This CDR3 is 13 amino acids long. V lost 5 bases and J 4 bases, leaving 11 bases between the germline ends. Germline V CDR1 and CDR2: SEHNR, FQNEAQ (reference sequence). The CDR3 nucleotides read TGTGCCAGCAGCACACAGGGTAGCACTGAAGCTTTCTTT. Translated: CASSTQGSTEAFF.

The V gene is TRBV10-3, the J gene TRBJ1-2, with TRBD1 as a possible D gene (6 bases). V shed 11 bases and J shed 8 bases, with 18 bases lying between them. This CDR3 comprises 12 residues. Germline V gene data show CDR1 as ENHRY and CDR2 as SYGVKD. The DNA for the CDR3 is TGTGCCTCCACCACAGGGCTTGACGGCTACACCTTC. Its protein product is CASTTGLDGYTF.

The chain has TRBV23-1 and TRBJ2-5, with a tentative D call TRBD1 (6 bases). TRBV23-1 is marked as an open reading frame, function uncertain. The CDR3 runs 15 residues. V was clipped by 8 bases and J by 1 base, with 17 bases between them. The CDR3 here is CASSHRDKFQETQYF. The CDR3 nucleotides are TGCGCCAGCTCCCACCGGGACAAATTCCAAGAGACCCAGTACTTC.

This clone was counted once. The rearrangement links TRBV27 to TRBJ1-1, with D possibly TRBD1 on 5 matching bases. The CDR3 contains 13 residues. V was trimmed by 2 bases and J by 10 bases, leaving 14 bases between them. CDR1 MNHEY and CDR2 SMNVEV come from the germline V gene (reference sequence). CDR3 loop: CASSLRTGFAAFF. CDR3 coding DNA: TGTGCCAGCAGTTTACGAACAGGTTTCGCAGCTTTCTTT.

The CDR3 sequence: CASSIGGGLNTEAFF. The CDR3 DNA follows: TGTGCCAGCAGCATAGGCGGGGGGTTGAACACTGAAGCTTTCTTT. This chain uses TRBV5-4 with TRBJ1-1; TRBD1 might be the D (5 bases). Per germline, CDR1 SGHNT and CDR2 YYREEE (reference sequence). The V gene lost 4 bases and the J gene lost 0 bases, with 13 bases spanning the gap. The CDR3 totals 15 residues.

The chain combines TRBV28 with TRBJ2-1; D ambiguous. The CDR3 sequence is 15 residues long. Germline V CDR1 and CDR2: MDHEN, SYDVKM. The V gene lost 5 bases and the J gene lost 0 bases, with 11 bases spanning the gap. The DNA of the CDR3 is TGTGCCAGCAGTAGAGAGAGCCGCTCCTACAATGAGCAGTTCTTC. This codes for CASSRESRSYNEQFF.